The table lists the clone carrying this T cell receptor beta chain with many counts. What it binds is not known. The data were obtained in a study of naive and memory T cell subsets. An equimolar mix of two oligonucleotides served as the beta constant-region primer for TRBC1 and TRBC2. A 12-nucleotide UMI and the SP2 primer were added to the cDNA 3' end by oligonucleotide ligation. TCRdb redid the calling of the UMI-ligation and nested PCR reads with MiXCR, one entry per CDR3 protein. The sample consists of 100,000 or so distinct CDR3 sequences, over 7% of them appearing once. General observations from the study: Gini index rose across naive, CM, EM and EMRA in CD4 and CD8. Over 95% of naive TCR sequences appeared only once after error correction, unlike memory subsets. A clonotype means one alpha or beta sequence, not an alpha/beta pair.

There are 13 residues in the CDR3. Trimming took off 3 bases at V and 1 base at J, with 7 bases between the two ends. Germline CDR1 is DFQATT and CDR2 is SNEGSKA (reference sequence). Material for sequencing was central memory CD4+ T cells from blood. The TCR sequence derives from a human donor in good health. The rearrangement uses TRBV20-1 and TRBJ2-1; D remains unclear. CDR3 loop: CSASGFSYNEQFF. DNA for the CDR3: TGCAGTGCTAGCGGTTTTTCCTACAATGAGCAGTTCTTC.